There are a few counts of the clone carrying this T cell receptor (beta chain). Profiling relied on immunoSEQ multiplex PCR, and the TCRdb table lists in-frame clones only, not all of them. The sample has roughly 120,000 clones, about 86% seen once; the top ten hold around 0.81%. This specimen belongs to a study of blood T cell repertoires in COVID-19. Across the whole study: The cDNA or gDNA used as material had been derived from T cells, B-cell-depleted T cells, or PBMCs.

V lost 5 bases and J lost 1, with 26 bases in between. This CDR3 has 19 amino acids. The germline CDR1 and CDR2 sequences are SEHNR and FQNEAQ (reference sequence). Sequencing used peripheral blood. This sequence originates from a woman between 45 and 60 years old with active or convalescent COVID-19. V and J are TRBV7-9 and TRBJ1-1, with D maybe TRBD1 (6 bases). Here the CDR3 reads CASSPRTSGERGRNTEAFF. CDR3 nucleotides: TGTGCCAGCAGCCCCCGGACGTCAGGGGAACGTGGGAGGAACACTGAAGCTTTCTTT.